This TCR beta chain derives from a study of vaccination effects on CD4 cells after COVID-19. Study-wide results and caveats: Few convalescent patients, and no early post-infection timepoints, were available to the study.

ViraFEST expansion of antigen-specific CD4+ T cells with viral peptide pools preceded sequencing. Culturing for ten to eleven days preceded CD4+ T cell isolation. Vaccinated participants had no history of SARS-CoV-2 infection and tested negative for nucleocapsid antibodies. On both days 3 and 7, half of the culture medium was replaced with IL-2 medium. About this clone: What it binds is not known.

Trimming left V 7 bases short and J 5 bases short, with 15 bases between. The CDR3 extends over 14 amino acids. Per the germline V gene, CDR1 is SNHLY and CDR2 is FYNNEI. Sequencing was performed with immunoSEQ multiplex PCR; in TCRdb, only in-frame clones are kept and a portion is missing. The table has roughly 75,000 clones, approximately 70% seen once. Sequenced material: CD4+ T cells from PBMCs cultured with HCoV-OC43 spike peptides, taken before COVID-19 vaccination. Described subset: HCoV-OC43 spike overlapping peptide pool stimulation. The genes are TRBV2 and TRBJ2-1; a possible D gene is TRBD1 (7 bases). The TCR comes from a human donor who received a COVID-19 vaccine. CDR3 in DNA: TGTGCCAGCAAGAGCAGGGGGGTAAACAATGAGCAGTTCTTC. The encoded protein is CASKSRGVNNEQFF.